The 26 T cell receptor beta chains below were found in one sample sequenced in a study of T cell clonality in common variable immunodeficiency. Study-wide results and limits: Fewer deletions and N-nucleotide insertions were reportedly seen in common variable immunodeficiency TCR beta sequences.

TCRdb keeps only in-frame clones here, not all; method: immunoSEQ multiplex PCR. This listing includes 8,000 or so clones. Antigen specificity for these receptors is unknown. The specimen sequenced was peripheral blood mononuclear cells. The receptors stem from a human donor with common variable immunodeficiency.

Here the CDR3 reads CASSPLTGGGSPLHF. The part of the CDR3 DNA that was read is TGTGCCAGCAGCCCGCTGACAGGGGGAGGGTCACCC. The chain employs TRBV7-9 and TRBJ1-6, with 9 positions matching TRBD1. The read is 3 residues too short to cover the CDR3 end, so that end is filled in from the germline J gene. The CDR3 covers 15 residues. The V gene end was trimmed by 5 bases and the J gene end by 10 bases; junction bases not matched to a gene: 9. CDR1 SEHNR and CDR2 FQNEAQ come from the germline V gene (reference sequence). Complete variable domain (other parts from reference TRBV7-9 and TRBJ1-6): DTGVSQNPRHKITKRGQNVTFRCDPISEHNRLYWYRQTLGQGPEFLTYFQNEAQLEKSRLLSDRFSAERPKGSFSTLEIQRTEQGDSAMYLCASSPLTGGGSPLHFGNGTRLTVT.

Concerning this clone: The CDR3 is cut off 3 residues early in the read; its end comes from the germline J gene. The genes are TRBV7-2 and TRBJ1-2, with 7 bases matching TRBD1. CDR1 SGHTA and CDR2 FQGNSA come from the germline V gene. The CDR3 consists of 15 residues. Germline trimming cut 5 bases from V and 7 bases from J; bases unmatched to any gene: 13. The DNA read from the CDR3 is TGTGCCAGCAGCCCAACCAGACAGGGAAGTGCTGGC. It yields the protein CASSPTRQGSAG. The CDR3, in full, reads CASSPTRQGSAGYTF.

As to this clone: The read comes to an end 3 residues before the CDR3 does, leaving the germline J gene to fill in the end. The chain has TRBV5-4 and TRBJ2-7; 7 nucleotides match TRBD2. This CDR3 contains 13 residues. V gave up 4 bases and J gave up 6 bases; unmatched junction bases: 7. Germline-derived CDR1 and CDR2 are SGHNT and YYREEE (reference sequence). This CDR3 reads CASSRVAGAEQYF. CDR3 bases read: TGTGCCAGCAGCCGGGTAGCGGGTGCCGAG.

About this clone itself: The read stops 3 residues short of the end of the CDR3; the missing end is completed from the germline J gene. This rearrangement joins TRBV7-7 to TRBJ2-5; 7 nucleotides agree with TRBD1. There are 13 residues in the CDR3. Trimming at V came to 5 bases and at J to 4 bases, leaving 4 bases not matched to a gene. The germline V gene has CDR1 SSHAT and CDR2 FNYEAQ (reference sequence). This chain's CDR3 is CASSRDSVETQYF. CDR3 DNA (partial): TGTGCCAGCAGCCGGGACAGTGTAGAGACC. Full variable domain (rest looked up from reference TRBV7-7 and TRBJ2-5): GAGVSQSPRYKVTKRGQDVTLRCDPISSHATLYWYQQALGQGPEFLTYFNYEAQPDKSGLPSDRFSAERPEGSISTLTIQRTEQRDSAMYRCASSRDSVETQYFGPGTRLLVL.

About this clone: The read terminates 3 residues ahead of where the CDR3 ends, so the germline J gene completes it. The chain employs TRBV7-2 and TRBJ2-2; no definite D call. CDR3 size: 13 residues. Germline assignment: CDR1 SGHTA and CDR2 FQGNSA. V lost 5 bases to trimming and J lost 7 bases, with 11 bases between them. The DNA read from the CDR3 is TGTGCCAGCAGCCCTGACACCAACGGGGAG. Protein product: CASSPDTNGE. The full CDR3 reads CASSPDTNGELFF. Looking up the rest from reference TRBV7-2 and TRBJ2-2 gives the full variable domain: GAGVSQSPSNKVTEKGKDVELRCDPISGHTALYWYRQSLGQGLEFLIYFQGNSAPDKSGLPSDRFSAERTGGSVSTLTIQRTQQEDSAVYLCASSPDTNGELFFGEGSRLTVL.

Notes on this clone: The CDR3 end lies 3 residues beyond the end of the read and is filled in from the germline J gene. The chain links TRBV7-9 to TRBJ1-2; weak D call: TRBD1 (6 bases). V was cut by 3 bases and J by 6 bases, with 14 bases left in between. CDR3 length: 14 amino acids. Germline CDR1 is SEHNR and CDR2 is FQNEAQ (reference sequence). The CDR3 is CASSFSGGLNGYTF. The DNA read from the CDR3 is TGTGCCAGCAGCTTTTCCGGGGGGCTAAATGGC.

Details on this clone: The read ends 3 residues shy of where the CDR3 ends; the end is completed using the germline J gene. The rearrangement uses TRBV19 and TRBJ1-5; 7 nucleotides align to TRBD1. V shed 6 bases and J 7 bases; nucleotides not matched to a gene: 3. CDR1 and CDR2 from the germline V gene are LNHDA and SQIVND (reference sequence). The CDR3 contains 12 residues. The CDR3 is CASRQGNQPQHF. The DNA read from the CDR3 is TGTGCCAGTAGACAGGGGAACCAGCCC.

Notes on this clone: From the germline J gene comes the end of the CDR3, since the read stops 3 residues before it. This chain links TRBV6-1 with TRBJ2-7; a weak D match, TRBD1 (6 bases). Per germline, CDR1 MNHNS and CDR2 SASEGT. This CDR3 contains 13 residues. V shed 4 bases and J shed 4 bases, with 11 bases lying between them. The covered CDR3 bases are TGTGCCAGCAGTGCAGGACAGATTTACGAG. This encodes CASSAGQIYE. The CDR3 in full is CASSAGQIYEQYF.

On this clone: The CDR3 end falls 3 residues outside the read, so it is completed with the germline J gene. The V call is TRBV2, the J call TRBJ1-2; possibly TRBD1 for D (5 bases). This CDR3 contains 13 residues. The germline V and J ends were trimmed by 7 bases and 6 bases, with 15 bases remaining between them. Germline V gene sequence: CDR1 SNHLY, CDR2 FYNNEI. The CDR3 DNA, read in part, is TGTGCCAGCATGAGTGAGACAGTGCATGGC. Translated: CASMSETVHG. The CDR3 in full is CASMSETVHGYTF.

On this clone itself: The CDR3 end lies 3 residues beyond the end of the read and is filled in from the germline J gene. The genes are TRBV18 and TRBJ1-6; possible D gene TRBD1, 6 bases. V lost 1 base and J 10 bases, leaving 20 bases between the germline ends. Germline CDR1 reads KGHSH; CDR2 reads LQKENI. This CDR3 region has 17 residues. CDR3 bases read: TGTGCCAGCTCACCACTTAGGGTGGTGCAGGGGCGCTCACCC. Encoded protein: CASSPLRVVQGRSP. The entire CDR3 is CASSPLRVVQGRSPLHF.

Comments on this clone: The sequenced fragment ends 3 residues before the CDR3 boundary, so the rest is inferred from the germline J gene. V gene TRBV30 combines with J gene TRBJ2-1; 8 nucleotides line up with TRBD2. With V trimmed by 3 bases and J by 7 bases, 8 bases remained unmatched. The CDR3 spans 14 residues. Germline loops: CDR1 GTSNPN, CDR2 SVGIG (reference sequence). The CDR3 region is CAWSPGGLRNEQFF. The CDR3 DNA, read in part, is TGTGCCTGGAGCCCGGGGGGGCTGCGGAATGAG. Filled out from reference TRBV30 and TRBJ2-1, the complete variable domain reads SQTIHQWPATLVQPVGSPLSLECTVEGTSNPNLYWYRQAAGRGLQLLFYSVGIGQISSEVPQNLSASRPQDRQFILSSKKLLLSDSGFYLCAWSPGGLRNEQFFGPGTRLTVL.

Concerning this clone: The sequence runs out 3 residues before the end of the CDR3; the remainder is reconstructed from the germline J gene. The V gene is TRBV7-8, the J gene TRBJ2-3; D may be TRBD2 (6 bases). V lost 4 bases, J lost 2 bases, and 16 bases lay in between. The CDR3 length is 16 residues. In germline, CDR1 is SGHVS, CDR2 FQNEAQ. The CDR3 region is CASSSLTSTSTDTQYF. CDR3 bases read: TGTGCCAGCAGCTCCCTAACTAGCACGTCCACAGATACG.

Judged by frequency, this clone is medium-sized. Coverage ceases 3 residues before the CDR3 finishes, and the germline J gene fills in the end. This rearrangement joins TRBV20-1 to TRBJ2-5, with TRBD1 as a possible D gene (6 bases). CDR3 length: 11 amino acids. CDR1 and CDR2 (germline): DFQATT, SNEGSKA (reference sequence). Trimming cost V 8 bases and J 1 base, with 8 bases left between them. The CDR3 loop reads CSLQGQETQYF. Partial CDR3 DNA: TGCAGTTTACAGGGCCAAGAGACC.

Concerning this clone: The sequence runs out 3 residues before the end of the CDR3; the remainder is reconstructed from the germline J gene. The chain links TRBV18 to TRBJ1-2; 7 nucleotides align to TRBD1. The trim removed 4 bases at V and 3 bases at J, leaving 2 bases unmatched. Germline V gives CDR1 KGHSH, CDR2 LQKENI. The CDR3 runs to 13 residues. CDR3 DNA, as far as it was read: TGTGCCAGCTCACGAGGACAGGACTATGGC. Residues: CASSRGQDYG. The full-length CDR3 reads as CASSRGQDYGYTF.

About this clone itself: The read falls 3 residues short of the CDR3 end, and the missing part is taken from the germline J gene. The chain is built from TRBV7-9 and TRBJ2-7; weak D call: TRBD1 (6 bases). This CDR3 is built from 15 residues. The germline CDR1 and CDR2 sequences are SEHNR and FQNEAQ (reference sequence). V was trimmed by 2 bases and J by 3 bases, leaving 14 bases between them. Partial CDR3 DNA: TGTGCCAGCAGCTTATTCGGAGTCAGGGGCTACGAG. This encodes CASSLFGVRGYE. In full, the CDR3 is CASSLFGVRGYEQYF. The complete variable domain, with remaining parts taken from reference TRBV7-9 and TRBJ2-7, reads DTGVSQNPRHKITKRGQNVTFRCDPISEHNRLYWYRQTLGQGPEFLTYFQNEAQLEKSRLLSDRFSAERPKGSFSTLEIQRTEQGDSAMYLCASSLFGVRGYEQYFGPGTRLTVT.

As to this clone: The read gets to within 3 residues of the CDR3 end, and the germline J gene fills in the rest. The chain links TRBV19 to TRBJ2-1; weak D call: TRBD1 (6 bases). Trimming pared 1 base from V and 4 bases from J, leaving 11 bases between. This CDR3 comprises 15 residues. CDR1 and CDR2 from the germline V gene are LNHDA and SQIVND (reference sequence). The CDR3 DNA, read in part, is TGTGCCAGTAGTATAGTTATAACAGGGTACAATGAG. This gives the protein CASSIVITGYNE. The whole CDR3 protein is CASSIVITGYNEQFF.

Comments on this clone: The read terminates 3 residues before the CDR3 end, so the remaining end is supplied by the germline J gene. V and J are TRBV2 and TRBJ1-6; a weak D match, TRBD1 (6 bases). Germline V gene lookup returns CDR1 SNHLY and CDR2 FYNNEI. The CDR3 contains 15 residues. V lost 1 base to trimming and J lost 10 bases, with 14 bases between them. The CDR3 bases that were read are TGTGCCAGCAGTGAAGAAGGGGGATTACGGTCACCC. Amino acid sequence: CASSEEGGLRSP. The whole CDR3 region reads CASSEEGGLRSPLHF.

On this clone: The read halts 3 residues ahead of the CDR3 end, with the missing end drawn from the germline J gene. The V and J genes are TRBV19 and TRBJ2-7; 9 positions agree with TRBD1. The V gene end was trimmed by 5 bases and the J gene end by 6 bases; junction bases not matched to a gene: 11. This CDR3 contains 15 residues. CDR1 LNHDA and CDR2 SQIVND come from the germline V gene (reference sequence). The CDR3 bases that were read are TGTGCCAGTAGTGTGCCCGGGACAGGGAAGGGCGAG. Encoded protein: CASSVPGTGKGE. In full, the CDR3 reads CASSVPGTGKGEQYF.

Of note for this clone: Sequencing ends 3 residues short of the CDR3 end; the germline J gene provides the rest. J is TRBJ1-1 and V is TRBV7-2; D may be TRBD1 (5 bases). Germline V lookup: CDR1 SGHTA, CDR2 FQGNSA. The CDR3 runs to 12 residues. The CDR3 sequence is CASSANRQEAFF. The CDR3 bases that were read are TGTGCCAGCAGCGCCAACCGACAGGAA.

Notes on this clone: From the germline J gene comes the end of the CDR3, since the read stops 3 residues before it. This chain uses TRBV18 with TRBJ2-7; the match to TRBD1 covers 11 bases. V was pared by 6 bases and J by 3 bases, with 7 bases of the junction left unmatched. CDR3 size: 15 residues. Germline loops: CDR1 KGHSH, CDR2 LQKENI. Partial CDR3 DNA: TGTGCCAGCTCGGAGGGACAGGGGGATGTCTACGAG. It is translated as CASSEGQGDVYE. The entire CDR3 sequence reads CASSEGQGDVYEQYF.

About this clone itself: The read ends 3 residues before the CDR3 terminus; that terminus is restored from the germline J gene. This sequence joins TRBV19 and TRBJ2-3; 10 bases are a match to TRBD1. With 6 bases clipped from V and 6 bases from J, the junction kept 9 bases outside the gene matches. The CDR3 runs 15 residues. CDR1 and CDR2 (germline): LNHDA, SQIVND (reference sequence). The CDR3 bases that were read are TGTGCCAGTAGCCCGGGACAGGGGAGGCGGGATACG. This sequence encodes CASSPGQGRRDT. The entire CDR3 is CASSPGQGRRDTQYF.

A word on this clone: Sequencing ends 3 residues short of the CDR3 end; the germline J gene provides the rest. V and J are TRBV2 and TRBJ2-3; 8 bases line up with TRBD2. CDR1 and CDR2 from the germline V gene are SNHLY and FYNNEI. V lost 9 bases and J lost 1; bases outside the gene matches: 6. The CDR3 has 14 residues. The covered CDR3 bases are TGTGCCAGTCTTAGCGGGGCCGGCACAGATACG. Amino acid sequence: CASLSGAGTDT. The full CDR3 protein reads CASLSGAGTDTQYF.

Worth noting for this clone: The read terminates 3 residues ahead of where the CDR3 ends, so the germline J gene completes it. The chain links TRBV7-6 to TRBJ2-1; TRBD2 matches 14 bases. The CDR3 length is 16 residues. Looked up from germline, CDR1 is SGHVS and CDR2 is FNYEAQ. The trim removed 5 bases at V and 7 bases at J, leaving 7 bases unmatched. The CDR3 reads CASSPGTSGGRNEQFF. The sequenced part of the CDR3 DNA is TGTGCCAGCAGCCCCGGGACTAGCGGGGGTAGGAATGAG.

Comment on this clone: Read sequence stops 3 residues before the CDR3 end, and the germline J gene provides the missing end. V is TRBV19 and J is TRBJ2-5; 10 nucleotides match TRBD1. Germline lookup yields CDR1 LNHDA and CDR2 SQIVND (reference sequence). The V gene end was trimmed by 6 bases and the J gene end by 4 bases; junction bases not matched to a gene: 8. CDR3 size: 15 residues. Here the CDR3 reads CASRAGTGVGETQYF. CDR3 DNA, as far as it was read: TGTGCCAGTAGAGCCGGGACAGGGGTTGGAGAGACC.

As regards this clone: The read halts 3 residues ahead of the CDR3 end, with the missing end drawn from the germline J gene. V is TRBV29-1 and J is TRBJ2-7; the match to TRBD1 covers 10 bases. Germline loops: CDR1 SQVTM, CDR2 ANQGSEA. There are 14 residues in the CDR3. Germline trimming cut 6 bases from V and 3 bases from J; bases unmatched to any gene: 8. The CDR3 sequence is CSVTPGQGIYEQYF. CDR3 DNA (partial): TGCAGCGTGACCCCGGGACAGGGGATCTACGAG.

This clone counts as medium-sized by frequency. CDR3 protein: CASSSPNLENIQYF. The covered CDR3 bases are TGTGCCAGCAGCTCACCCAATTTAGAAAACATT. V is TRBV13 and J is TRBJ2-4; no clear D. The CDR3 is cut off 3 residues early in the read; its end comes from the germline J gene. The germline CDR1 and CDR2 sequences are PRHDT and FYEKMQ (reference sequence). Trimming took 4 bases from V and 5 from J, leaving 12 bases between them. The CDR3 totals 14 residues.